The 28 T cell receptor beta chains reported below all come from one sample, sequenced in a study of post-analysis software for immune sequencing data. TCR beta cDNA libraries had unique molecular identifiers. TCRdb used MiXCR to reprocess the PCR reads, holding one entry per CDR3 protein. The table lists some 890,000 distinct CDR3 sequences, roughly half of them singletons. For these TCRs, the target antigens are not known. Study-level points and caveats: In patients, five or six TRBV segments were more frequent than in controls, with TRBV5-6, TRBV5-1 and TRBV20-1 among them.

Sequenced sample: blood. The receptors derive from a girl between 10 and 17 years old with multiple sclerosis.

V gene TRBV11-2 combines with J gene TRBJ2-3; D possibly matches TRBD1 or TRBD2 (6 bases each). The CDR3 is 15 amino acids. The V end lost 3 bases, the J end lost 0 bases, and 10 bases lay between the germline ends. The germline gives CDR1 SGHAT, CDR2 FQNNGV. The CDR3 region has the DNA TGTGCCAGCAGCTTCCGGGGGCTAAGCACAGATACGCAGTATTTT. It encodes CASSFRGLSTDTQYF.

This clonotype occurred a few times. The gene calls are TRBV5-1 and TRBJ2-5; 9 bases are a match to TRBD2. This CDR3 region has 14 residues. With 2 bases clipped from V and 5 bases from J, the junction kept 4 bases outside the gene matches. The V gene's germline CDR1 is SGHRS and CDR2 YFSETQ. The CDR3 here is CASSFFGLAETQYF. In nucleotides, the CDR3 is TGCGCCAGCAGCTTTTTCGGACTAGCGGAGACCCAGTACTTC.

The genes are TRBV20-1 and TRBJ2-4, with TRBD1 matching 7 bases. The tail of the sequence fits TRBJ2-7 better, so the J call may be wrong. The germline CDR1 and CDR2 sequences are DFQATT and SNEGSKA (reference sequence). The CDR3 covers 15 residues. This chain's CDR3 is CSARTLPGQIYEQYF. The CDR3 DNA follows: TGCAGTGCTAGGACTCTCCCGGGACAGATTTACGAGCAGTACTTC.

This clonotype was seen a handful of times. This chain links TRBV20-1 with TRBJ2-3; D remains unclear. With 0 bases removed from V and 1 base from J, the gap between germline ends came to 8 bases. Germline CDR1 reads DFQATT; CDR2 reads SNEGSKA (reference sequence). This CDR3 region has 14 residues. The CDR3 here is CSARESRRTDTQYF. As DNA, the CDR3 is TGCAGTGCTAGAGAGTCACGTCGCACAGATACGCAGTATTTT.

The CDR3 DNA sequence: TGTGCCAGCAGCCCCGCCGGGAAGCAGGGGAGCTTCACAGATACGCAGTATTTT. As protein: CASSPAGKQGSFTDTQYF. The chain couples TRBV12-3 or TRBV12-4 to TRBJ2-3; D is possibly TRBD1 (6 bases). The CDR3 runs 18 residues. The germline V and J ends were trimmed by 6 bases and 2 bases, with 24 bases remaining between them.

The CDR3 DNA follows: TGCGCCAGCAGCTTGGATCGGGCCGGGGAGCTGTTTTTT. Encoded protein: CASSLDRAGELFF. This chain connects TRBV5-1 to TRBJ2-2; D not resolved. V was trimmed by 0 bases and J by 6 bases, leaving 6 bases between them. This CDR3 is built from 13 residues. The germline CDR1 and CDR2 sequences are SGHRS and YFSETQ.

This clonotype was counted a few times. J is TRBJ2-7 and V is TRBV10-3; 7 bases align to TRBD1. The CDR3 is 12 amino acids. The ends lost 8 bases at V and 1 base at J; junction bases unmatched: 2. Germline V gene sequence: CDR1 ENHRY, CDR2 SYGVKD. This CDR3 is CAIGTASYEQYF. The CDR3 region has the DNA TGTGCCATCGGGACAGCGTCCTACGAGCAGTACTTC.

This clonotype was observed a few times. This rearrangement joins TRBV5-1 to TRBJ2-7, with D possibly being TRBD1 (6 bases). V was trimmed by 2 bases and J by 6 bases, leaving 15 bases between them. CDR3 size: 14 residues. CDR1 is SGHRS and CDR2 is YFSETQ in the germline V gene. The CDR3 loop is CASSFNRVDGEQYF. In nucleotides, the CDR3 is TGCGCCAGCAGCTTTAACAGGGTGGATGGCGAGCAGTACTTC.

This clonotype was observed a few times. The J gene is TRBJ2-3, the V gene TRBV7-9, with unresolved D. CDR1 and CDR2 from the germline V gene are SEHNR and FQNEAQ (reference sequence). V lost 4 bases and J lost 0, with 8 bases in between. This CDR3 comprises 14 residues. The CDR3 nucleotides read TGTGCCAGCAGCTGGGATTTTAGCACAGATACGCAGTATTTT. It is translated as CASSWDFSTDTQYF.

The V and J genes are TRBV5-1 and TRBJ2-1; D is uncertain. The J call may be in error: the DNA end matches TRBJ2-7 better. Germline assignment: CDR1 SGHRS and CDR2 YFSETQ. The CDR3 spans 14 residues. Here the CDR3 DNA reads TGCGCCAGCAGCTTGCCCAGCGCAATTACCGAGCAGTACTTC. Protein product: CASSLPSAITEQYF.

The V call is TRBV5-1, the J call TRBJ2-5, with 8 bases that match TRBD2. The trim removed 2 bases at V and 3 bases at J, leaving 3 bases unmatched. The CDR3 runs 14 residues. CDR1 is SGHRS and CDR2 is YFSETQ in the germline V gene. In DNA form, the CDR3 reads TGCGCCAGCAGCTTCCCGGGAGGGAAAGAGACCCAGTACTTC. It yields the protein CASSFPGGKETQYF.

V is TRBV5-5 and J is TRBJ1-5; tentative D call: TRBD1 (6 bases). This CDR3 spans 14 amino acids. With 4 bases removed from V and 7 bases from J, the gap between germline ends came to 15 bases. Germline V CDR1 and CDR2: SGHKS, YYEKEE (reference sequence). The DNA of the CDR3 is TGTGCCAGCAGCCAGTGGGCAGGGGACCAGCCCCAGCATTTT. Protein sequence: CASSQWAGDQPQHF.

The chain couples TRBV7-9 to TRBJ2-7; the match to TRBD2 covers 12 bases. V trimming: 1 base; J trimming: 2 bases; junction bases outside the gene matches: 6. The CDR3 extends over 17 amino acids. The germline CDR1 and CDR2 sequences are SEHNR and FQNEAQ (reference sequence). The CDR3 region is CASSLGGLAGIAYEQYF. The CDR3 region has the DNA TGTGCCAGCAGCTTAGGTGGACTAGCGGGAATAGCCTACGAGCAGTACTTC.

CDR3 DNA: TGTGCTAGCGGAGACGGGACAGGGGATGGGGAGACCCAGTACTTC. Amino acid sequence: CASGDGTGDGETQYF. V gene TRBV7-7 combines with J gene TRBJ2-5; 10 positions match TRBD1. The CDR3 is made up of 15 amino acids. Per germline, CDR1 SSHAT and CDR2 FNYEAQ (reference sequence).

The chain employs TRBV12-3 or TRBV12-4 and TRBJ1-1, with D tentatively TRBD1 (5 bases). V lost 5 bases, J lost 0 bases, and 13 bases lay in between. The CDR3 loop spans 15 amino acids. DNA of the CDR3: TGTGCCAGCAGTCTCCCCGGACACCTGAACACTGAAGCTTTCTTT. This sequence encodes CASSLPGHLNTEAFF.

The chain combines TRBV5-5 with TRBJ1-5, with D hard to call. V lost 2 bases and J 2 bases, leaving 14 bases between the germline ends. This CDR3 is 16 amino acids long. Germline V gives CDR1 SGHKS, CDR2 YYEKEE (reference sequence). This chain's CDR3 is CASSFTRTEGNQPQHF. CDR3 coding DNA: TGTGCCAGCAGCTTTACCAGGACGGAGGGCAATCAGCCCCAGCATTTT.

As regards this clonotype: At one end, the junction sequence differs from germline, possibly due to a read error. This chain connects TRBV6-1 to TRBJ1-2, with 8 nucleotides matching TRBD1. Germline-derived CDR1 and CDR2 are MNHNS and SASEGT. The CDR3 runs 17 residues. As DNA, the CDR3 is TGTGCCAGTAGTGAAGCGCTACGGCGGGACAGGAGGCAGGGCTACACCTTC. It codes for CASSEALRRDRRQGYTF.

The chain uses TRBV7-9 and TRBJ2-1; 8 positions agree with TRBD1. The CDR3 is 14 residues long. Germline CDR1 is SEHNR and CDR2 is FQNEAQ (reference sequence). After removal of 5 bases from V and 4 bases from J, the junction contained 4 bases not matched to a gene. The CDR3 region is CASSETGVYNEQFF. The CDR3 coding sequence is TGTGCCAGCAGCGAGACAGGGGTATACAATGAGCAGTTCTTC. The whole variable domain, remainder taken from reference TRBV7-9 and TRBJ2-1, is DTGVSQNPRHKITKRGQNVTFRCDPISEHNRLYWYRQTLGQGPEFLTYFQNEAQLEKSRLLSDRFSAERPKGSFSTLEIQRTEQGDSAMYLCASSETGVYNEQFFGPGTRLTVL.

The chain employs TRBV10-3 and TRBJ2-1, with 10 positions matching TRBD2. After removal of 7 bases from V and 10 bases from J, the junction contained 10 bases not matched to a gene. The CDR3 totals 14 residues. Germline assignment: CDR1 ENHRY and CDR2 SYGVKD. In nucleotides, the CDR3 is TGTGCCATCAAGTTTGGACTAGCGGAGGGGGAGCAGTTCTTC. Protein product: CAIKFGLAEGEQFF.

The chain is built from TRBV29-1 and TRBJ2-7; D is ambiguous. The ends were cut back, 0 bases at V and 6 bases at J, with 15 bases in the middle. Germline V gene sequence: CDR1 SQVTM, CDR2 ANQGSEA. The CDR3 is made up of 14 amino acids. CDR3 in amino acids: CSVEESRIRSEQYF. The CDR3 DNA reads as TGCAGCGTTGAAGAGTCCCGGATTAGAAGCGAGCAGTACTTC.

The chain joins TRBV12-3 or TRBV12-4 to TRBJ2-6; D is uncertain. Trimming removed 7 bases at V and 3 bases at J, with 7 bases between. This CDR3 is built from 13 residues. The CDR3 coding sequence is TGTGCCAGCACCAAAGGTGGGGCCAACGTCCTGACTTTC. This sequence encodes CASTKGGANVLTF.

The CDR3: CASSPGLAGVREQFF. For the CDR3, the DNA is TGTGCCAGCTCCCCGGGACTAGCGGGAGTCCGGGAGCAGTTCTTC. The V call is TRBV18, the J call TRBJ2-1; 14 positions match TRBD2. Germline-derived CDR1 and CDR2 are KGHSH and LQKENI. This CDR3 is built from 15 residues. V shed 6 bases and J 10 bases; nucleotides not matched to a gene: 8.

V and J are TRBV15 and TRBJ2-5; no definite D call. The CDR3 is 13 amino acids. V was clipped by 0 bases and J by 4 bases, with 6 bases between them. From germline, CDR1 is LNHNV and CDR2 YYDKDF (reference sequence). CDR3 protein: CATSRDWGETQYF. In DNA, the CDR3 is TGTGCCACCAGCAGAGATTGGGGAGAGACCCAGTACTTC. Based on the CDR3 plus reference TRBV15 and TRBJ2-5, the full variable domain is DAMVIQNPRYQVTQFGKPVTLSCSQTLNHNVMYWYQQKSSQAPKLLFHYYDKDFNNEADTPDNFQSRRPNTSFCFLDIRSPGLGDTAMYLCATSRDWGETQYFGPGTRLLVL.

This sequence joins TRBV6-6 and TRBJ2-1, with 9 bases matching TRBD2. J gave up 4 bases and V 7 bases, and 8 bases lay outside the gene matches. The length of the CDR3 is 15 residues. The germline V gene encodes CDR1 MNHNY and CDR2 SVGAGI (reference sequence). DNA for the CDR3: TGTGCCAGCAACAAAATAGCGGGAGAGTACAATGAGCAGTTCTTC. It encodes CASNKIAGEYNEQFF.

This clonotype was seen more than once but under ten times. This chain joins TRBV20-1 and TRBJ2-7; tentatively, D is TRBD1 (6 bases). This CDR3 has 13 residues. Trimming took off 6 bases at V and 4 bases at J, with 16 bases between the two ends. Germline V gene data show CDR1 as DFQATT and CDR2 as SNEGSKA (reference sequence). CDR3 loop: CSASDSRAYEQYF. The CDR3, as DNA: TGCAGTGCATCGGACAGCCGAGCGTACGAGCAGTACTTC.

This clonotype was observed a handful of times. The CDR3 region has the DNA TGCGCCAGCAGCCAAGATACAGGGACTAACTATGGCTACACCTTC. It codes for CASSQDTGTNYGYTF. V is TRBV4-1 and J is TRBJ1-2, with a possible D match to TRBD1 (6 bases). Deletions cut 0 bases from V and 0 bases from J, with 8 bases between. CDR3 size: 15 residues. CDR1 is MGHRA and CDR2 is YSYEKL in the germline V gene.

CDR3 sequence (DNA): TGTGCCAGCAGCTACCATGTAGGACAGGGATCCTACGAGCAGTACTTC. Translation: CASSYHVGQGSYEQYF. J is TRBJ2-7 and V is TRBV11-2; TRBD1 matches at 8 bases. This CDR3 spans 16 amino acids. V shed 4 bases, J shed 1 base, and the junction held 9 bases outside the gene matches. Germline V gene sequence: CDR1 SGHAT, CDR2 FQNNGV.

CDR3 in DNA: TGTGCCAGCAGCCAAGGGCCAGACGCTTTGTGGAAAAAACTGTTTTTT. Translating gives CASSQGPDALWKKLFF. This chain joins TRBV14 and TRBJ1-4, with D unclear. CDR1 and CDR2 from the germline V gene are SGHDN and FVKESK. Trimming shortened V by 1 base and J by 9 bases, and 18 bases separated the two germline ends. The CDR3 extends over 16 amino acids.